This entry lists 20 T cell receptor beta chains sequenced from one sample in a study of beta chain features in type 1 diabetes (dated by TCRdb to 2016 to 2019). Libraries were constructed by the immunoSEQ multiplex PCR assay. The High Capacity cDNA Reverse Transcription Kit was used to reverse transcribe all of the isolated RNA, meaning that expressed TCRB transcripts were what got sequenced. Held by TCRdb, this immuneACCESS table contains in-frame sequences only and omits some clones. Under half of the omission traces to an unresolved V gene where checked; the cause of the rest is unknown. The sample table shows about 930,000 clones, and 17% are seen once. The ten largest clones capture around 0.02% of the sample. Material for sequencing was naive CD4+ T cells from blood. This specimen's cell subset or site label, per the study, means: true naive CD4+ T cells. The origin of the receptors is a young woman in good health.

Regarding this clone: This specimen includes other DNA sequences encoding the same CDR3. V is TRBV27 and J is TRBJ2-6, with D unclear. In germline, CDR1 is MNHEY, CDR2 SMNVEV (reference sequence). Trimming left V 3 bases short and J 1 base short, with 1 base between. CDR3 size: 13 residues. DNA for the CDR3: TGTGCCAGCAGTTTTTCTGGGGCCAACGTCCTGACTTTC. Amino acid sequence: CASSFSGANVLTF.

The J gene is TRBJ2-7, the V gene TRBV21-1. TRBV21-1 has pseudogene status. The length of the CDR3 is 17 residues. This chain's CDR3 is CASSPPDGSSTAYEQYF. DNA for the CDR3: TGTGCCAGCAGCCCACCGGACGGATCGAGCACCGCCTACGAGCAGTACTTC.

CDR3 sequence (DNA): TGTGCCAGCAGCGCCATACGACAGGAGACTTATGGCTACACCTTC. This gives the protein CASSAIRQETYGYTF. The chain is built from TRBV2 and TRBJ1-2; a possible D gene is TRBD1 (6 bases). The V and J ends lost 6 bases and 5 bases respectively, with 19 bases between them. The V gene's germline CDR1 is SNHLY and CDR2 FYNNEI. The CDR3 consists of 15 residues.

This clone was found a few times. The J gene is TRBJ2-7, the V gene TRBV6-5; D is undetermined. The CDR3 contains 11 residues. CDR1 MNHEY and CDR2 SVGAGI come from the germline V gene. V was cut by 6 bases and J by 4 bases, with 7 bases left in between. The CDR3 loop is CASRGAYEQYF. CDR3 sequence (DNA): TGTGCCAGCAGGGGCGCGTACGAGCAGTACTTC.

There are a few counts of this clone. The chain uses TRBV29-1 and TRBJ2-4; TRBD1 agrees at 10 bases. The CDR3 is 12 residues long. Per the germline V gene, CDR1 is SQVTM and CDR2 is ANQGSEA. With 7 bases clipped from V and 8 bases from J, the junction kept 5 bases outside the gene matches. The chain's CDR3 is CSAGTGEDIQYF. The CDR3 DNA sequence: TGCAGCGCTGGGACAGGGGAGGACATTCAGTACTTC.

Worth noting for this clone: At the DNA level, this CDR3 is encoded by other sequences in the same sample as well. The rearrangement uses TRBV28 and TRBJ2-7, with 7 positions matching TRBD2. The CDR3 contains 14 residues. Germline CDR1 and CDR2: MDHEN and SYDVKM. Trimming took 5 bases from V and 2 from J; bases not matched to a gene: 6. CDR3 amino acids: CASSRPGGPYEQYF. DNA of the CDR3: TGTGCCAGCAGTCGCCCGGGGGGTCCCTACGAGCAGTACTTC.

The chain couples TRBV2 to TRBJ1-2; D might be TRBD1 (5 bases). The CDR3 loop spans 12 amino acids. The V end was cut by 10 bases, the J end by 6 bases, with 15 bases between. Germline assignment: CDR1 SNHLY and CDR2 FYNNEI. Here the CDR3 DNA reads TGTGCCACCAGAACGTTGGGGCATGGCTACACCTTC. Amino acid sequence: CATRTLGHGYTF.

This clone was seen more than once but under ten times. This chain joins TRBV9 and TRBJ2-2; unclear D gene. Between the trimmed V and J ends, which lost 0 bases and 7 bases, there was a span of 7 bases. CDR1 is SGDLS, CDR2 YYNGEE, per germline. The CDR3 is 13 amino acids. The CDR3 sequence: CASSVGSGGELFF. CDR3 nucleotide sequence: TGTGCCAGCAGCGTAGGGAGTGGCGGGGAGCTGTTTTTT.

The V call is TRBV6-5, the J call TRBJ2-7, with D unresolved. The CDR3 is 15 residues long. CDR1 MNHEY and CDR2 SVGAGI come from the germline V gene. V gave up 2 bases and J gave up 0 bases, with 11 bases separating them. The CDR3 nucleotides are TGTGCCAGCAGTTACGTCGCTCGAAGCTCCTACGAGCAGTACTTC. It codes for CASSYVARSSYEQYF.

This clone was recorded a few times. The rearrangement links TRBV19 to TRBJ2-7, with D perhaps TRBD1 (6 bases). V lost 3 bases to trimming and J lost 2 bases, with 17 bases between them. In germline, CDR1 is LNHDA, CDR2 SQIVND (reference sequence). CDR3 length equals 16 residues. CDR3 DNA: TGTGCCAGTAGTATCGGAACGACAGGCCCAGCCTACGAGCAGTACTTC. Translation gives CASSIGTTGPAYEQYF.

V is TRBV27 and J is TRBJ2-3; D is perhaps TRBD2 (6 bases). The CDR3 is 14 amino acids. Germline CDR1 and CDR2: MNHEY and SMNVEV (reference sequence). Trimming took off 3 bases at V and 3 bases at J, with 10 bases between the two ends. The CDR3, as DNA: TGTGCCAGCAGTTTCCAGGGAGGTACAGATACGCAGTATTTT. This sequence encodes CASSFQGGTDTQYF.

This clone was observed a handful of times. This sequence joins TRBV27 and TRBJ2-7; perhaps TRBD1 as D (5 bases). V shed 4 bases and J shed 2 bases, with 12 bases lying between them. The CDR3 totals 14 residues. Germline V gives CDR1 MNHEY, CDR2 SMNVEV (reference sequence). CDR3 DNA sequence: TGTGCCAGCAGTTCTCGGACATCAACCTACGAGCAGTACTTC. Translated: CASSSRTSTYEQYF.

V gene TRBV6-1 combines with J gene TRBJ2-2; the D gene is possibly TRBD2 (5 bases). This CDR3 spans 15 amino acids. The germline gives CDR1 MNHNS, CDR2 SASEGT. The ends were cut back, 6 bases at V and 5 bases at J, with 16 bases in the middle. CDR3 region: CASSLTSGRTGELFF. In nucleotides, the CDR3 is TGTGCCAGCAGCCTTACCTCGGGAAGGACCGGGGAGCTGTTTTTT.

As to this clone: In the same sample, other DNA sequences code for this CDR3. This sequence joins TRBV15 and TRBJ2-3; no clear D gene. The germline gives CDR1 LNHNV, CDR2 YYDKDF (reference sequence). The V end was cut by 3 bases, the J end by 2 bases, with 3 bases between. CDR3 length: 12 residues. CDR3 residues: CATSRDTDTQYF. CDR3 bases: TGTGCCACCAGCAGGGACACAGATACGCAGTATTTT.

This clone has more than one count but fewer than ten. The gene calls are TRBV6-1 and TRBJ2-5, with TRBD1 matching 10 bases. Germline V gene sequence: CDR1 MNHNS, CDR2 SASEGT. Trimming removed 3 bases from V and 13 bases from J; junction bases left unmatched: 8. The length of the CDR3 is 13 residues. The chain's CDR3 is CASSDVGTGDMYF. The CDR3 region has the DNA TGTGCCAGCAGTGATGTCGGGACAGGGGACATGTACTTC.

This clone came up a few times. The CDR3 here is CASSVGRSQNTGELFF. CDR3 bases: TGTGCCAGCAGCGTAGGACGAAGCCAGAACACCGGGGAGCTGTTTTTT. The rearrangement joins TRBV9 to TRBJ2-2; no definite D call. V lost 0 bases, J lost 1 base, and 10 bases lay in between. Germline CDR1 reads SGDLS; CDR2 reads YYNGEE. The CDR3 consists of 16 residues.

This clone was counted a few times. This chain links TRBV7-2 with TRBJ2-6; perhaps TRBD2 as D (6 bases). CDR3 length: 17 residues. Germline values: CDR1 SGHTA, CDR2 FQGNSA. V was shortened by 1 base and J by 4 bases, with 14 bases between the two germline ends. The DNA of the CDR3 is TGTGCCAGCAGCTTAGTTCACGGTACTAGCGGGGCCAACGTCCTGACTTTC. The encoded protein is CASSLVHGTSGANVLTF.

This rearrangement joins TRBV14 to TRBJ1-1; no reliable D call. The CDR3 runs to 15 residues. Trimming pared 6 bases from V and 1 base from J, leaving 15 bases between. CDR1 is SGHDN and CDR2 is FVKESK in the germline V gene. In DNA form, the CDR3 reads TGTGCCAGCAGTCCTCGACTGGGAACGAACACTGAAGCTTTCTTT. Translating it yields CASSPRLGTNTEAFF.

The chain employs TRBV5-4 and TRBJ1-2; D call uncertain. V was clipped by 5 bases and J by 7 bases, with 12 bases between them. The CDR3 runs 12 residues. Germline-derived CDR1 and CDR2 are SGHNT and YYREEE (reference sequence). CDR3 DNA sequence: TGTGCCAGCAGAACACCGGGATCTGGCTACACCTTC. It yields the protein CASRTPGSGYTF. Drawing the rest from reference TRBV5-4 and TRBJ1-2, the complete variable domain is ETGVTQSPTHLIKTRGQQVTLRCSSQSGHNTVSWYQQALGQGPQFIFQYYREEENGRGNFPPRFSGLQFPNYSSELNVNALELDDSALYLCASRTPGSGYTFGSGTRLTVV.

The chain couples TRBV5-1 to TRBJ2-2; TRBD1 matches at 9 bases. CDR3 length equals 15 residues. The V gene's germline CDR1 is SGHRS and CDR2 YFSETQ. V lost 4 bases, J lost 3 bases, and 4 bases stayed unmatched. The CDR3 protein is CASSRRDRDTGELFF. The CDR3 nucleotides are TGCGCCAGCAGCCGTCGGGACAGGGACACCGGGGAGCTGTTTTTT.